These T cell receptor beta chains were read from a single sample in a study of liver allograft versus peripheral blood T cells. TCRdb processed the reads anew with MiXCR; each CDR3 protein has one entry. The sample includes approximately 16,000 distinct CDR3 sequences, under 25% of them seen just once. These receptors came from a human patient who had a liver transplant. The graft donor may have contributed some T cells. Both conserved end residues are part of each CDR3. D genes are given only for firm matches. Only some rows state a clone size, as once, few, many or a class for expanded clones.

CDR3aa: CASSPRTGGDQPQHF
CDR3nt: TGTGCCAGCAGTCCCCGGACAGGGGGCGATCAGCCCCAGCATTTT
v_gene: TRBV27
d_gene: TRBD1
abundance: NA
j_gene: TRBJ1-5

CDR3aa: CASSLLPTSLANTGELFF
CDR3nt: TGTGCCAGCTCACTCCTCCCAACTAGTCTCGCGAACACCGGGGAGCTGTTTTTT
v_gene: TRBV18
d_gene: NA
abundance: many
j_gene: TRBJ2-2

CDR3aa: CASSFPLGAGGNEKLFF
CDR3nt: TGTGCCAGCAGTTTCCCCTTGGGGGCAGGGGGTAATGAAAAACTGTTTTTT
v_gene: TRBV28
d_gene: TRBD1
abundance: few
j_gene: TRBJ1-4

CDR3aa: CASSSLSGGPSYEQYF
CDR3nt: TGTGCCAGTAGTTCACTATCAGGGGGCCCATCCTACGAGCAGTACTTC
v_gene: TRBV19
d_gene: TRBD1
abundance: few
j_gene: TRBJ2-7

CDR3aa: CASSLAPFPAASYEQYF
CDR3nt: TGTGCCAGCAGCTTAGCGCCATTCCCGGCGGCCTCCTACGAGCAGTACTTC
v_gene: TRBV7-2
d_gene: NA
abundance: many
j_gene: TRBJ2-7

CDR3aa: CASSLGYVNTIYF
CDR3nt: TGTGCCAGCAGCCTAGGATACGTTAACACCATATATTTT
v_gene: TRBV5-6
d_gene: NA
abundance: few
j_gene: TRBJ1-3

CDR3aa: CATSDGQGTEAFF
CDR3nt: TGTGCCACCAGTGATGGACAGGGTACTGAAGCTTTCTTT
v_gene: TRBV24-1
d_gene: TRBD1
abundance: many
j_gene: TRBJ1-1

CDR3aa: CSARPSGQGGSPLHF
CDR3nt: TGCAGTGCTAGACCTTCAGGACAGGGCGGCTCACCCCTCCACTTT
v_gene: TRBV20-1
d_gene: TRBD1
abundance: NA
j_gene: TRBJ1-6

CDR3aa: CASSEFFLPGQEQFF
CDR3nt: TGTGCCAGCAGCGAATTTTTCCTCCCGGGACAGGAGCAGTTCTTC
v_gene: TRBV6-1
d_gene: TRBD1
abundance: few
j_gene: TRBJ2-1

CDR3aa: CAIREESSYNSPLHF
CDR3nt: TGTGCCATCCGCGAAGAAAGCTCCTATAATTCACCCCTCCACTTT
v_gene: TRBV10-3
d_gene: NA
abundance: NA
j_gene: TRBJ1-6

CDR3aa: CASSLETNQPQHF
CDR3nt: TGTGCCAGCAGTTTAGAGACCAATCAGCCCCAGCATTTT
v_gene: TRBV27
d_gene: NA
abundance: few
j_gene: TRBJ1-5

CDR3aa: CASSFLDRHYEQYF
CDR3nt: TGTGCCAGCAGTTTTCTGGACAGACACTACGAGCAGTACTTC
v_gene: TRBV28
d_gene: NA
abundance: few
j_gene: TRBJ2-7

CDR3aa: CASSHQWDTQYF
CDR3nt: TGTGCCAGTAGTCATCAGTGGGATACGCAGTATTTT
v_gene: TRBV19
d_gene: NA
abundance: many
j_gene: TRBJ2-3

CDR3aa: CSAPAAGGMGNEQFF
CDR3nt: TGCAGTGCCCCGGCAGCGGGCGGGATGGGAAATGAGCAGTTCTTC
v_gene: TRBV20-1
d_gene: NA
abundance: NA
j_gene: TRBJ2-1

CDR3aa: CASSSASGATDTQYF
CDR3nt: TGTGCCAGCAGCTCCGCTAGCGGGGCTACAGATACGCAGTATTTT
v_gene: TRBV7-9
d_gene: TRBD2
abundance: NA
j_gene: TRBJ2-3

CDR3aa: CASSPKRADEQYF
CDR3nt: TGTGCCAGCAGCCCTAAGAGGGCAGACGAGCAGTACTTC
v_gene: TRBV7-9
d_gene: NA
abundance: once
j_gene: TRBJ2-7

CDR3aa: CASSYSSNGVGEQYF
CDR3nt: TGTGCCAGCAGTTACTCGAGTAACGGGGTGGGGGAGCAGTACTTC
v_gene: TRBV6-5
d_gene: NA
abundance: many
j_gene: TRBJ2-7

CDR3aa: CASSIGGGSTEAFF
CDR3nt: TGTGCCAGTAGTATAGGAGGGGGATCCACTGAAGCTTTCTTT
v_gene: TRBV19
d_gene: NA
abundance: medium-sized
j_gene: TRBJ1-1

CDR3aa: CATSVGERNTEAFF
CDR3nt: TGTGCCACCAGCGTTGGCGAGAGGAACACTGAAGCTTTCTTT
v_gene: TRBV15
d_gene: NA
abundance: medium-sized
j_gene: TRBJ1-1

CDR3aa: CASSLGVNQPQHF
CDR3nt: TGTGCCAGCAGCTTAGGTGTTAATCAGCCCCAGCATTTT
v_gene: TRBV7-3
d_gene: NA
abundance: NA
j_gene: TRBJ1-5

CDR3aa: CATWVGGRIIYTF
CDR3nt: TGTGCCACCTGGGTTGGGGGACGGATTATCTACACCTTC
v_gene: TRBV24-1
d_gene: NA
abundance: NA
j_gene: TRBJ1-2

CDR3aa: CASSLFPEEGSYNEQFF
CDR3nt: TGTGCCAGCAGCTTATTTCCAGAAGAGGGCTCCTACAATGAGCAGTTCTTC
v_gene: TRBV7-3
d_gene: NA
abundance: once
j_gene: TRBJ2-1

CDR3aa: CASSLSGAATEAFF
CDR3nt: TGTGCCAGCTCACTGTCAGGGGCGGCCACTGAAGCTTTCTTT
v_gene: TRBV18
d_gene: NA
abundance: medium-sized
j_gene: TRBJ1-1

CDR3aa: CASSRDSSPLHF
CDR3nt: TGTGCCAGCAGTCGGGACAGTTCACCCCTCCACTTT
v_gene: TRBV12-3/TRBV12-4
d_gene: TRBD1
abundance: NA
j_gene: TRBJ1-6

CDR3aa: CAWSVLRGRGADTQYF
CDR3nt: TGTGCCTGGAGTGTACTACGAGGCAGGGGGGCAGATACGCAGTATTTT
v_gene: TRBV30
d_gene: NA
abundance: NA
j_gene: TRBJ2-3

CDR3aa: CASSLGDSPSYEQYF
CDR3nt: TGTGCCAGCAGCTTAGGTGACAGCCCTTCCTACGAGCAGTACTTC
v_gene: TRBV7-2
d_gene: NA
abundance: medium-sized
j_gene: TRBJ2-7

CDR3aa: CASSYSRGIGSTEAFF
CDR3nt: TGTGCCAGCAGTTACTCGAGGGGTATCGGGTCCACTGAAGCTTTCTTT
v_gene: TRBV6-6
d_gene: NA
abundance: medium-sized
j_gene: TRBJ1-1

CDR3aa: CASSTITSNQPQHF
CDR3nt: TGTGCCAGCAGCACGATCACTAGCAATCAGCCCCAGCATTTT
v_gene: TRBV28
d_gene: NA
abundance: few
j_gene: TRBJ1-5

CDR3aa: CASRGQGAGELFF
CDR3nt: TGTGCCAGTAGGGGACAGGGGGCCGGGGAGCTGTTTTTT
v_gene: TRBV19
d_gene: TRBD1
abundance: many
j_gene: TRBJ2-2

CDR3aa: CSVENSGNTIYF
CDR3nt: TGCAGCGTTGAGAACTCTGGAAACACCATATATTTT
v_gene: TRBV29-1
d_gene: NA
abundance: few
j_gene: TRBJ1-3

CDR3aa: CASSYSKPQGTLGSPLHF
CDR3nt: TGTGCCAGCAGTTACTCGAAGCCGCAGGGGACCTTGGGTTCACCCCTCCACTTT
v_gene: TRBV6-5
d_gene: NA
abundance: NA
j_gene: TRBJ1-6

CDR3aa: CASSYPVAGQNIQYF
CDR3nt: TGTGCCAGCAGTTACCCAGTCGCAGGGCAGAACATTCAGTACTTC
v_gene: TRBV6-2/TRBV6-3
d_gene: NA
abundance: NA
j_gene: TRBJ2-4

CDR3aa: CASSREQAYGYTF
CDR3nt: TGTGCCAGCAGCCGAGAGCAGGCGTATGGCTACACCTTC
v_gene: TRBV7-9
d_gene: NA
abundance: medium-sized
j_gene: TRBJ1-2

CDR3aa: CASRTSGTGNEKLFF
CDR3nt: TGTGCCAGCAGAACCTCCGGGACAGGGAATGAAAAACTGTTTTTT
v_gene: TRBV6-2/TRBV6-3
d_gene: TRBD1
abundance: few
j_gene: TRBJ1-4

CDR3aa: CASSLPRRLGNEQFF
CDR3nt: TGTGCCAGCAGCTTACCGCGCCGGTTGGGCAATGAGCAGTTCTTC
v_gene: TRBV7-2
d_gene: NA
abundance: NA
j_gene: TRBJ2-1

CDR3aa: CASSEARAGGAKVEQYF
CDR3nt: TGTGCCAGCAGTGAAGCGCGGGCAGGGGGCGCGAAGGTCGAGCAGTACTTC
v_gene: TRBV6-1
d_gene: TRBD1
abundance: few
j_gene: TRBJ2-7

CDR3aa: CASSFSPRSDTGELFF
CDR3nt: TGTGCCAGCAGCTTCTCTCCTAGATCGGACACCGGGGAGCTGTTTTTT
v_gene: TRBV5-6
d_gene: NA
abundance: few
j_gene: TRBJ2-2

CDR3aa: CASSDDRAPSTDTQHF
CDR3nt: TGTGCCAGCAGCGACGACAGGGCCCCTAGCACAGATACGCAGCATTTT
v_gene: TRBV27
d_gene: TRBD1
abundance: NA
j_gene: TRBJ1-5

CDR3aa: CATSREGTGVTYEQYF
CDR3nt: TGTGCCACCAGCAGAGAAGGGACAGGGGTTACCTACGAGCAGTACTTC
v_gene: TRBV15
d_gene: TRBD1
abundance: NA
j_gene: TRBJ2-7

CDR3aa: CASSFVLDEKLFF
CDR3nt: TGTGCCAGCAGTTTTGTGTTGGATGAAAAACTGTTTTTT
v_gene: TRBV28
d_gene: NA
abundance: NA
j_gene: TRBJ1-4

CDR3aa: CASSLAVTENTEAFF
CDR3nt: TGTGCCAGCAGCTTAGCGGTGACAGAGAACACTGAAGCTTTCTTT
v_gene: TRBV7-9
d_gene: NA
abundance: NA
j_gene: TRBJ1-1

CDR3aa: CASSVSEATSEQYF
CDR3nt: TGTGCCAGCTCAGTCTCTGAAGCGACCTCCGAGCAGTACTTC
v_gene: TRBV18
d_gene: NA
abundance: few
j_gene: TRBJ2-7

CDR3aa: CASSPQGAREKLFF
CDR3nt: TGTGCCAGTAGTCCTCAGGGGGCAAGGGAAAAACTGTTTTTT
v_gene: TRBV19
d_gene: TRBD1
abundance: few
j_gene: TRBJ1-4

CDR3aa: CASSLFLANGDTQYF
CDR3nt: TGTGCCAGCAGCTTGTTCCTCGCCAACGGAGATACGCAGTATTTT
v_gene: TRBV5-6
d_gene: NA
abundance: NA
j_gene: TRBJ2-3

CDR3aa: CSVEVHQSTNEKLFF
CDR3nt: TGCAGCGTTGAGGTTCACCAGTCAACTAATGAAAAACTGTTTTTT
v_gene: TRBV29-1
d_gene: NA
abundance: many
j_gene: TRBJ1-4